This T cell receptor beta chain was identified during a study of T cell clonotyping in hematopoietic cell transplantation. Overall study context: Pretransplant recipient samples were taken after cytoreduction.

The table came from immunoSEQ multiplex PCR; TCRdb's copy has only in-frame clones and leaves some out. Of tens of thousands of clones in the sample, about 85% are singletons; the top ten hold roughly 3.1%. Comment on this clone: Its specificity is unknown.

Time point meaning: recipient sample about 28 days before transplant, after cytoreduction. Findings of the study overall: After transplant, recipient diversity fell while pathologically expanded clonotypes grew through day 180.

The specimen comprised peripheral blood mononuclear cells, sampled before stem cell transplant. This sequence originates from a man between 60 and 70 years old with acute myeloid leukemia. Some clones in this sample may be carry-over from other donors' samples.

CDR3 loop: CASSFGPALQYF. DNA of the CDR3: TGTGCCAGCAGCTTCGGCCCCGCCCTCCAGTACTTC. The chain has TRBV5-6 and TRBJ2-7; D not resolved. The ends were cut back, 2 bases at V and 10 bases at J, with 13 bases in the middle. Germline CDR1 SGHDT, CDR2 YYEEEE. There are 12 residues in the CDR3.